The next 25 T cell receptor beta chains were all read from a single sample in a study of blood T cell repertoires in COVID-19. Using immunoSEQ multiplex PCR, the repertoire was profiled, and TCRdb retains in-frame clones only, with some absent. The table lists some 99,000 clones, around 84% of them singletons. Sequenced sample: peripheral blood. These receptors were taken from a woman aged 55-70 years in a cohort sampled during active or convalescent COVID-19.

This chain uses TRBV7-8 with TRBJ1-1; TRBD1 might be the D (5 bases). The V and J ends lost 2 bases and 3 bases respectively, with 19 bases between them. This CDR3 comprises 17 residues. Germline CDR1 SGHVS, CDR2 FQNEAQ. The CDR3 here is CASSLPPRGIRDTEAFF. CDR3 bases: TGTGCCAGCAGCTTACCCCCTCGGGGGATCAGGGACACTGAAGCTTTCTTT. Using reference TRBV7-8 and TRBJ1-1 for the parts outside the CDR3, the full variable domain is GAGVSQSPRYKVAKRGQDVALRCDPISGHVSLFWYQQALGQGPEFLTYFQNEAQLDKSGLPSDRFFAERPEGSVSTLKIQRTQQEDSAVYLCASSLPPRGIRDTEAFFGQGTRLTVV.

V is TRBV14 and J is TRBJ1-1; 7 bases agree with TRBD1. Germline loops: CDR1 SGHDN, CDR2 FVKESK. CDR3 size: 16 residues. The junction had 10 bases not matched to a gene; V was cut back by 4 bases and J by 2 bases. The CDR3 DNA sequence: TGTGCCAGCAGCCCTTTCCGTACAGGGGTCAACACTGAAGCTTTCTTT. It translates to CASSPFRTGVNTEAFF.

V and J are TRBV18 and TRBJ2-2, with D unclear. The CDR3 is 15 residues long. The germline gives CDR1 KGHSH, CDR2 LQKENI. Deletions cut 0 bases from V and 2 bases from J, with 7 bases between. The CDR3 spells CASSPPSQNTGELFF. The CDR3 DNA reads TGTGCCAGCTCACCACCGTCCCAAAACACCGGGGAGCTGTTTTTT.

The chain couples TRBV5-1 to TRBJ1-1, with D unclear. Between the trimmed V and J ends, which lost 4 bases and 3 bases, there was a span of 10 bases. The CDR3 covers 13 residues. Germline values: CDR1 SGHRS, CDR2 YFSETQ. CDR3 DNA: TGCGCCAGCAGCCCGGTTGTGGACACTGAAGCTTTCTTT. It translates to CASSPVVDTEAFF. Based on the CDR3 plus reference TRBV5-1 and TRBJ1-1, the full variable domain is KAGVTQTPRYLIKTRGQQVTLSCSPISGHRSVSWYQQTPGQGLQFLFEYFSETQRNKGNFPGRFSGRQFSNSRSEMNVSTLELGDSALYLCASSPVVDTEAFFGQGTRLTVV.

The chain combines TRBV11-2 with TRBJ2-3, with D unclear. Germline CDR1 and CDR2: SGHAT and FQNNGV. V lost 3 bases and J lost 1, with 2 bases in between. CDR3 size: 12 residues. CDR3 sequence: CASSFGTDTQYF. CDR3 bases: TGTGCCAGCAGCTTCGGCACAGATACGCAGTATTTT.

The CDR3 DNA follows: TGTGCCAGCAGCCAAAGGGGGCGGGGCACTGAAGCTTTCTTT. Encoded protein: CASSQRGRGTEAFF. The chain uses TRBV3-1 (or the pseudogene TRBV3-2) and TRBJ1-1, with 7 bases aligning to TRBD1. This CDR3 comprises 14 residues. Per germline, CDR1 LGHDT and CDR2 YNNKEL (reference sequence). The V and J ends lost 2 bases and 4 bases, in that order; junction bases with no gene match: 4.

The chain combines TRBV6-5 with TRBJ1-2; weak D call: TRBD1 (6 bases). V was clipped by 6 bases and J by 8 bases, with 16 bases between them. The CDR3 length is 13 residues. Germline assignment: CDR1 MNHEY and CDR2 SVGAGI. The CDR3 loop reads CASSVQGRGGYTF. For the CDR3, the DNA is TGTGCCAGCAGCGTGCAGGGGCGCGGAGGCTACACCTTC.

The chain joins TRBV7-3 to TRBJ2-3; the match to TRBD2 covers 9 bases. Germline values: CDR1 SGHTA, CDR2 FQGTGA. Trimming took 2 bases from V and 7 from J; bases not matched to a gene: 7. The CDR3 runs 15 residues. CDR3 coding DNA: TGTGCCAGCAGCTTAGGCCTAGCGGGAATGAATACGCAGTATTTT. This encodes CASSLGLAGMNTQYF.

The V gene is TRBV2, the J gene TRBJ2-7; TRBD2 matches 9 bases. Trimming at V came to 11 bases and at J to 5 bases, leaving 16 bases not matched to a gene. Germline V gives CDR1 SNHLY, CDR2 FYNNEI. The CDR3 is made up of 15 amino acids. The chain's CDR3 is CAGTLTARTSDEQYF. CDR3 DNA: TGTGCCGGCACCCTCACTGCCAGGACTAGCGACGAGCAGTACTTC. The variable domain in full, completed from reference TRBV2 and TRBJ2-7, reads EPEVTQTPSHQVTQMGQEVILRCVPISNHLYFYWYRQILGQKVEFLVSFYNNEISEKSEIFDDQFSVERPDGSNFTLKIRSTKLEDSAMYFCAGTLTARTSDEQYFGPGTRLTVT.

This chain connects TRBV27 to TRBJ2-7; tentative D call: TRBD2 (7 bases). The CDR3 length is 14 residues. CDR1 is MNHEY, CDR2 SMNVEV, per germline (reference sequence). V lost 3 bases and J 4 bases, leaving 13 bases between the germline ends. CDR3 in DNA: TGTGCCAGCAGTTTGGGGAGGGGGTCTTACGAGCAGTACTTC. Its protein product is CASSLGRGSYEQYF.

This CDR3 is CASEIAGGPHEQYF. CDR3 bases: TGTGCCAGCGAAATAGCGGGTGGGCCCCACGAGCAGTACTTC. The rearrangement links TRBV28 to TRBJ2-7; 7 nucleotides match TRBD2. CDR3 length: 14 amino acids. The V gene end was trimmed by 8 bases and the J gene end by 5 bases; junction bases not matched to a gene: 12. In germline, CDR1 is MDHEN, CDR2 SYDVKM.

The V call is TRBV6-2 or TRBV6-3, the J call TRBJ1-5; D possibly corresponds to TRBD1 (6 bases). CDR3 size: 15 residues. V lost 5 bases to trimming and J lost 7 bases, with 18 bases between them. From germline, CDR1 is MNHEY and CDR2 SVGEGT. The CDR3 protein is CASSQAPQGSQPQHF. The CDR3 DNA reads TGTGCCAGCAGTCAGGCCCCACAGGGTAGCCAGCCCCAGCATTTT.

CDR3 sequence (DNA): TGTGCTAGTGGGCCGACCGGGACATCGAATGGTCAGCCCCAGCATTTT. This encodes CASGPTGTSNGQPQHF. This chain joins TRBV12-5 and TRBJ1-5, with a tentative D call TRBD1 (6 bases). V lost 6 bases and J lost 6, with 21 bases in between. Per germline, CDR1 LGHNT and CDR2 FRNRAP. The CDR3 is made up of 16 amino acids.

The rearrangement links TRBV12-3 or TRBV12-4 to TRBJ1-1; 7 bases agree with TRBD1. The CDR3 has 13 residues. The trim removed 6 bases at V and 5 bases at J, leaving 6 bases unmatched. This chain's CDR3 is CASRAQGGTEAFF. Written as DNA, the CDR3 is TGTGCCAGCAGAGCTCAGGGGGGAACTGAAGCTTTCTTT.

The chain links TRBV19 to TRBJ2-5; 8 nucleotides match TRBD2. CDR3 size: 15 residues. The ends lost 5 bases at V and 2 bases at J; junction bases unmatched: 7. Germline V gene sequence: CDR1 LNHDA, CDR2 SQIVND (reference sequence). The CDR3 region is CASSRSSGFQETQYF. CDR3 DNA: TGTGCCAGTAGTCGGTCTAGCGGGTTTCAAGAGACCCAGTACTTC.

The chain uses TRBV28 and TRBJ1-2; 7 nucleotides agree with TRBD1. V lost 4 bases, J lost 4 bases, and 0 bases stayed unmatched. CDR1 is MDHEN and CDR2 is SYDVKM in the germline V gene. The CDR3 length is 12 residues. The CDR3 sequence: CASSWDSYGYTF. Written as DNA, the CDR3 is TGTGCCAGCAGTTGGGACAGCTATGGCTACACCTTC.

CDR3 region: CASSRGTPENQPQHF. Here the CDR3 DNA reads TGTGCCAGCTCACGTGGGACTCCGGAAAATCAGCCCCAGCATTTT. The chain carries TRBV18 and TRBJ1-5; D might be TRBD1 (5 bases). There are 15 residues in the CDR3. V was pared by 4 bases and J by 4 bases, with 14 bases between. Germline values: CDR1 KGHSH, CDR2 LQKENI.

J is TRBJ1-1 and V is TRBV7-9; 7 bases line up with TRBD1. With V trimmed by 5 bases and J by 0 bases, 6 bases remained unmatched. The CDR3 totals 15 residues. From germline, CDR1 is SEHNR and CDR2 FQNEAQ (reference sequence). The CDR3 loop reads CASSPSRGVNTEAFF. The CDR3 bases are TGTGCCAGCAGCCCGTCCAGGGGGGTGAACACTGAAGCTTTCTTT.

The chain is built from TRBV6-6 and TRBJ1-2, with TRBD1 as a possible D gene (6 bases). This CDR3 comprises 13 residues. Germline-derived CDR1 and CDR2 are MNHNY and SVGAGI (reference sequence). V gave up 7 bases and J gave up 7 bases, with 16 bases separating them. The CDR3 DNA is TGTGCCAGCACTCGAGGGGGGGGCTTTGGCTACACCTTC. It codes for CASTRGGGFGYTF.

J is TRBJ1-2 and V is TRBV5-1; a weak D match, TRBD1 (6 bases). The CDR3 has 14 amino acids. Trimming removed 4 bases from V and 4 bases from J, with 14 bases in between. Germline V lookup: CDR1 SGHRS, CDR2 YFSETQ. The chain's CDR3 is CASSAQGKGYGYTF. CDR3 DNA sequence: TGCGCCAGCAGCGCCCAGGGGAAGGGCTATGGCTACACCTTC.

CDR3 in DNA: TGTGCCAGCAGCCTTCAGGGTTACGGCTACACCTTC. Residues: CASSLQGYGYTF. The rearrangement links TRBV9 to TRBJ1-2; possible D gene TRBD1, 5 bases. V lost 4 bases, J lost 8 bases, and 12 bases lay in between. Germline CDR1 and CDR2: SGDLS and YYNGEE. The CDR3 covers 12 residues.

The rearrangement links TRBV25-1 to TRBJ1-2; TRBD1 matches 7 bases. Germline-derived CDR1 and CDR2 are MGHDK and SYGVNS. Trimming removed 4 bases from V and 2 bases from J; junction bases left unmatched: 7. CDR3 length: 15 amino acids. The CDR3 region is CASSGRGQQNYGYTF. As DNA, the CDR3 is TGTGCCAGCAGTGGGCGGGGACAGCAAAACTATGGCTACACCTTC.

V and J are TRBV2 and TRBJ2-7; TRBD1 aligns across 10 bases. The germline CDR1 and CDR2 sequences are SNHLY and FYNNEI. V lost 6 bases and J lost 5; bases outside the gene matches: 7. This CDR3 has 14 amino acids. The DNA of the CDR3 is TGTGCCAGCAGAAGGGACAGGGGCCCGCACGAGCAGTACTTC. Protein: CASRRDRGPHEQYF.

This chain uses TRBV6-5 with TRBJ2-1; 8 bases line up with TRBD2. CDR1 and CDR2 (germline): MNHEY, SVGAGI. This CDR3 is built from 15 residues. V dropped 0 bases and J dropped 5; count of bases not matched to a gene: 3. CDR3 sequence reads: CASSYSRLANNEQFF. The CDR3 coding sequence is TGTGCCAGCAGTTACTCGAGACTAGCGAACAATGAGCAGTTCTTC.

This chain joins TRBV18 and TRBJ1-3; the match to TRBD1 covers 9 bases. V gave up 4 bases and J gave up 0 bases; unmatched junction bases: 4. The CDR3 covers 16 residues. In germline, CDR1 is KGHSH, CDR2 LQKENI. The CDR3 sequence: CASSLGTGRSGNTIYF. For the CDR3, the DNA is TGTGCCAGCTCACTCGGGACAGGGCGCTCTGGAAACACCATATATTTT.